This T cell receptor (beta chain) was sequenced for a study of CD8 T cells in ankylosing spondylitis. TCRdb processed the 5' RACE reads anew with MiXCR; each CDR3 protein has one entry. The table includes 700,000 to 1,000,000 distinct CDR3 sequences, approximately 12% detected once. This clonotype was seen ten or more times. Antigen specificity is unknown. Germline V lookup: CDR1 SGHVS, CDR2 FQNEAQ. The CDR3 is 13 residues long. Trimming removed 5 bases from V and 6 bases from J, with 11 bases in between. Study-wide points: Apparently characteristic of ankylosing spondylitis blood was a TCR beta motif (roughly 8 highly homologous variants). Researchers reportedly found disease-linked clones significantly enriched in matched ankylosing spondylitis synovial fluid.

The rearrangement links TRBV7-8 to TRBJ2-1; D not certain. Sequencing used blood, either unsorted or a sorted T cell fraction (not recorded which). This TCR was sampled from a male donor with ankylosing spondylitis. The CDR3 sequence: CASSQTWSNEQFF. The DNA of the CDR3 is TGTGCCAGCAGCCAAACATGGAGCAATGAGCAGTTCTTC.